The T cell receptor (beta chain) described here comes from a study of T cells in Graves' hyperthyroidism and ophthalmopathy (dated by TCRdb to the late 2010s). Study-wide context: Peripheral blood was collected at initial diagnosis, before any treatment. To identify distinguishing TCR V-J signatures, a discovery cohort of roughly 100 patients was used, comprising 40 to 45 with Graves' ophthalmopathy and some 60 with stable Graves' hyperthyroidism. Prospective prediction of ophthalmopathy was tested in an independent validation cohort of about 19 hyperthyroidism patients and some 17 patients who later progressed to ophthalmopathy. The roughly 90 discovery patients were divided at random into training and test sets in a 7:3 ratio. In addition, the study compared T-cell repertoires in thyroid tissue and in blood from roughly six Graves' hyperthyroidism patients. After sampling, hyperthyroidism patients received methimazole starting at 30 mg daily, and ophthalmopathy patients received high-dose intravenous methylprednisolone. According to the paper, TCR Vbeta CDR3 sequencing was carried out on 135 peripheral blood samples, which came from 40 to 45 ophthalmopathy, approximately 72 hyperthyroidism and approximately 17 progressor patients.

The TCR beta CDR3 regions were amplified from the RNA transcripts. A first-round RT-PCR of the TCR CDR3 used the HTBI primer set with the Qiagen OneStep RT-PCR kit. Libraries were constructed in a second round of multiplex PCR, after which size selection and purification were carried out. Sequencing of the libraries was done on an Illumina HiSeq2000 using paired-end 100 bp reads. Per the original workflow: SOAPnuke was used to process the raw data, with reads discarded if the reads contained adapters or uncalled bases, had a mean Phred below 15, or lacked an exact constant-primer or identifier match. COPE v1.2.5 was used to merge the high-quality paired reads, and each unique nucleotide sequence was defined as a clonotype. MiTCR v1.1 was used to align clonotypes to the IMGT TRBV, TRBD and TRBJ reference segments. The analysis included only V-J combinations with a frequency above 0.0001, which together covered more than 99% of the repertoires. The TCS score was defined as F50 (clonal expansion) divided by E x V (chaos), with BLOSUM62-based TCRdist calculated between CDR3 peptides within each V-J. Welch's t-statistics and random forest reduced around 520 V-J features to about 12, which were used in a naive Bayes classifier (R e1071). Starting from the raw public reads, TCRdb applied fastp trimming at Q25, assembled clones with MiXCR and retained in-frame beta chains. Identical CDR3 proteins give one entry, which carries the most common genes and DNA. Here the V and J calls rest on TCRdb's processing, not on the authors' analysis. Across this sample there are around 350,000 distinct CDR3 sequences, with 13% to 15% seen only once. Around 20% of the sample rests with the top ten.

CDR1 and CDR2 were assigned from the germline V gene (reference sequence) as SGHNT and YYREEE. Germline trimming amounts to 5 bases on V and 7 bases on J, with 8 as the count of junction bases outside the gene matches. The CDR3 numbers 16 residues from cysteine through phenylalanine. The read is trimmed to its CDR3 DNA, 48 bases read in frame from base 1. Results the study describes overall, beyond this receptor: In validation, progression to ophthalmopathy was predicted by the model with 70.59% sensitivity and 72% to 80% specificity, a median of about 6.8 months before onset. A model built on a 13 V-J signature distinguished ophthalmopathy from stable hyperthyroidism, reaching about 88% sensitivity and under 84% specificity in cross-validation and 80%/75% in testing. No statistical method was used to set the sample size in advance, and investigators knew the group allocation. Most expanded thyroid clonotypes (frequency above 0.001) were also found in blood, which suggests that blood repertoires may mirror thyroid immune responses.

On this clonotype itself: It has no known antigen specificity. Nothing much larger sits one base from this clone, and base qualities are not available.

Ophthalmopathy patients had moderately to severely active disease, Clinical Activity Score of at least 3, NOSPECS grade of at least 4, and duration under 3 months. The study excluded patients with uncontrolled infections, other autoimmune diseases, pregnancy or lactation. Diagnoses were established on the basis of clinical symptoms, serum thyroxine and TRAb, thyroid ultrasound, and orbital computed tomography. Ficoll-Paque density gradient centrifugation was used to isolate PBMCs from around 9.1 ml of fresh peripheral blood. Trizol reagent was used to extract total RNA, and RNA quality was then checked on an Agilent 2100 Bioanalyzer.

The source is a woman aged 60-75 years with Graves' ophthalmopathy. The sample taken for sequencing was blood. The sequence joins TRBV5-4 to TRBJ2-2; TRBD2 aligns with 13 central bases. This receptor has the CDR3 CASSYGTSGTVGELFF. The bases read TGTGCCAGCAGTTATGGGACTAGCGGGACGGTCGGGGAGCTGTTTTTT.